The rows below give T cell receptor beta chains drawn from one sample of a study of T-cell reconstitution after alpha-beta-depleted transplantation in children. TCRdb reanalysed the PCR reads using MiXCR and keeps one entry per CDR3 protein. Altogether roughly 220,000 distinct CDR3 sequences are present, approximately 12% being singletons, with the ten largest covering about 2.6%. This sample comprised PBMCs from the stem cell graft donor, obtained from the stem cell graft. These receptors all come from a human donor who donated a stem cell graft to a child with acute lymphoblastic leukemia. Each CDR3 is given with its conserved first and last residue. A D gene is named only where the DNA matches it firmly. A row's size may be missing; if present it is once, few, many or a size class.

cdr3_aa: CASSLLQTNEQFF
cdr3_nt: TGCGCCAGCAGCTTACTCCAGACTAATGAGCAGTTCTTC
j_call: TRBJ2-1
v_call: TRBV5-1
clone_size: few
d_call: .

cdr3_aa: CASSFTSGAGDEQFF
cdr3_nt: TGTGCCAGCAGCTTTACTAGCGGGGCCGGTGATGAGCAGTTCTTC
j_call: TRBJ2-1
v_call: TRBV5-5
clone_size: many
d_call: TRBD2

cdr3_aa: CASSLRAGDGYTF
cdr3_nt: TGTGCCAGCAGTTTAAGGGCAGGGGATGGCTACACCTTC
j_call: TRBJ1-2
v_call: TRBV27
clone_size: many
d_call: .

cdr3_aa: CSTKDTHRGARTDTQYF
cdr3_nt: TGCAGCACCAAGGATACACACAGGGGGGCTCGCACAGATACGCAGTATTTT
j_call: TRBJ2-3
v_call: TRBV29-1
clone_size: many
d_call: TRBD1

cdr3_aa: CASSLTSGSLQETQYF
cdr3_nt: TGTGCCAGCAGCTTGACTAGCGGGAGCCTCCAAGAGACCCAGTACTTC
j_call: TRBJ2-5
v_call: TRBV5-6
clone_size: many
d_call: TRBD2

cdr3_aa: CAISEGQRRSEETQYF
cdr3_nt: TGTGCCATCAGTGAGGGACAGAGAAGGTCAGAAGAGACCCAGTACTTC
j_call: TRBJ2-5
v_call: TRBV10-3
clone_size: .
d_call: .

cdr3_aa: CASSPPFETGIAYNEQFF
cdr3_nt: TGTGCCAGCTCACCACCGTTTGAAACGGGAATAGCCTACAATGAGCAGTTCTTC
j_call: TRBJ2-1
v_call: TRBV18
clone_size: .
d_call: .

cdr3_aa: CASSVEPTGDYTDTQYF
cdr3_nt: TGTGCCAGCAGCGTAGAGCCGACAGGAGACTACACAGATACGCAGTATTTT
j_call: TRBJ2-3
v_call: TRBV9
clone_size: many
d_call: .

cdr3_aa: CAMRTGRDTEAFF
cdr3_nt: TGTGCCATGAGAACAGGGCGAGACACTGAAGCTTTCTTT
j_call: TRBJ1-1
v_call: TRBV10-3
clone_size: many
d_call: .

cdr3_aa: CASSLESLQPQHF
cdr3_nt: TGTGCCAGCAGTTTAGAAAGTCTTCAGCCCCAGCATTTT
j_call: TRBJ1-5
v_call: TRBV12-3/TRBV12-4
clone_size: .
d_call: .